The 23 T cell receptor beta chains below were found in one sample sequenced in a study of cytomegalovirus exposure and HLA in healthy donors. PCR was performed using 60 Vbeta and 13 Jbeta primers. Profiled with immunoSEQ multiplex PCR; TCRdb holds only in-frame clones, not every one. The sample has more than 85,000 clones, around 87% seen once. Sequencing was done on a sample of PBMCs. The source of these receptors is a man aged 40-50 years in good health and CMV-seronegative.

The gene calls are TRBV7-2 and TRBJ2-7, with 9 bases matching TRBD1. The germline V gene encodes CDR1 SGHTA and CDR2 FQGNSA. Trimming at V came to 6 bases and at J to 13 bases, leaving 13 bases not matched to a gene. This CDR3 has 13 amino acids. CDR3 coding DNA: TGTGCCAGCAGTACTAAGTCCGGGACAGGGTTCTACTTC. It encodes CASSTKSGTGFYF. Together with reference TRBV7-2 and TRBJ2-7, the CDR3 gives the full variable domain: GAGVSQSPSNKVTEKGKDVELRCDPISGHTALYWYRQSLGQGLEFLIYFQGNSAPDKSGLPSDRFSAERTGGSVSTLTIQRTQQEDSAVYLCASSTKSGTGFYFGPGTRLTVT.

CDR3 DNA: TGTGCCACCAGCAGAGATAGGACAGGGAGCGCCTATGGCTACACCTTC. Translated, it gives CATSRDRTGSAYGYTF. The chain uses TRBV15 and TRBJ1-2; 8 positions match TRBD1. With V trimmed by 0 bases and J by 4 bases, 7 bases remained unmatched. This CDR3 contains 16 residues. The germline V gene has CDR1 LNHNV and CDR2 YYDKDF (reference sequence).

This clone has just one count. The V gene is TRBV6-1, the J gene TRBJ2-5; the match to TRBD1 covers 8 bases. This CDR3 has 15 residues. CDR1 and CDR2 (germline): MNHNS, SASEGT. Trimming removed 8 bases from V and 5 bases from J; junction bases left unmatched: 13. The CDR3 region has the DNA TGTGCCAGCGGCGCCCCCAGGGGGCAGGGTGAGACCCAGTACTTC. Protein sequence: CASGAPRGQGETQYF.

The CDR3 nucleotides read TGTGCCAGCACCCCCGGCGGGCCAGCGGGCAATCAGCCCCAGCATTTT. It encodes CASTPGGPAGNQPQHF. V is TRBV6-6 and J is TRBJ1-5; D is undetermined. Germline V gives CDR1 MNHNY, CDR2 SVGAGI (reference sequence). This CDR3 comprises 16 residues. Trimming pared 7 bases from V and 2 bases from J, leaving 18 bases between.

The V and J genes are TRBV6-5 and TRBJ2-1; weak D call: TRBD1 (6 bases). Germline values: CDR1 MNHEY, CDR2 SVGAGI. This CDR3 is 13 amino acids long. V lost 8 bases, J lost 9 bases, and 17 bases lay in between. The CDR3 bases are TGTGCCAGCCAGAAGCAGGGGTTAGGTGAGCAGTTCTTC. Translating it yields CASQKQGLGEQFF.

The chain carries TRBV5-4 and TRBJ1-1; TRBD1 might be the D (5 bases). Germline values: CDR1 SGHNT, CDR2 YYREEE (reference sequence). The CDR3 runs 15 residues. Between the trimmed V and J ends, which lost 4 bases and 4 bases, there was a span of 17 bases. The CDR3 region has the DNA TGTGCCAGCAGCAACCCCAGGGAGGTGGGCACTGAAGCTTTCTTT. It translates to CASSNPREVGTEAFF.

This rearrangement joins TRBV6-5 to TRBJ1-3; the match to TRBD1 covers 7 bases. V lost 9 bases to trimming and J lost 2 bases; unmatched junction nucleotides: 7. CDR3 length: 14 amino acids. CDR1 MNHEY and CDR2 SVGAGI come from the germline V gene. CDR3 coding DNA: TGTGCCAGTTTTCGCAGGGGGACTGGAAACACCATATATTTT. This gives the protein CASFRRGTGNTIYF.

On this clone itself: Other DNA sequences in this specimen translate into the identical CDR3. The V call is TRBV28, the J call TRBJ2-3; 7 nucleotides line up with TRBD2. Trimming cost V 10 bases and J 3 bases; bases outside gene matches: 7. CDR1 and CDR2 (germline): MDHEN, SYDVKM. This CDR3 region has 13 residues. Here the CDR3 reads CATLGGGTDTQYF. CDR3 in DNA: TGTGCCACCCTGGGCGGGGGTACAGATACGCAGTATTTT.

The genes are TRBV29-1 and TRBJ1-1; no definite D call. V gave up 2 bases and J gave up 0 bases, with 10 bases separating them. The CDR3 has 14 residues. Germline V gene data show CDR1 as SQVTM and CDR2 as ANQGSEA. CDR3 protein: CSVERDKMNTEAFF. CDR3 DNA: TGCAGCGTTGAAAGAGACAAGATGAACACTGAAGCTTTCTTT.

The CDR3 is CASRSQGYQPQHF. The CDR3 DNA reads TGTGCCAGCCGTAGCCAGGGCTATCAGCCCCAGCATTTT. The chain uses TRBV28 and TRBJ1-5, with D maybe TRBD1 (5 bases). Germline assignment: CDR1 MDHEN and CDR2 SYDVKM. This CDR3 is built from 13 residues. The V gene lost 8 bases and the J gene lost 5 bases, with 13 bases spanning the gap.

V is TRBV30 and J is TRBJ2-7; TRBD1 is a possible D gene (5 bases). This CDR3 is 12 amino acids long. CDR1 is GTSNPN and CDR2 is SVGIG in the germline V gene (reference sequence). V was trimmed by 2 bases and J by 4 bases, leaving 9 bases between them. CDR3 region: CAWSPQVYEQYF. DNA of the CDR3: TGTGCCTGGAGTCCACAGGTTTACGAGCAGTACTTC.

This chain joins TRBV6-5 and TRBJ1-2; possible D gene TRBD1, 6 bases. V lost 3 bases, J lost 5 bases, and 10 bases lay in between. Per the germline V gene, CDR1 is MNHEY and CDR2 is SVGAGI. This CDR3 region has 13 residues. Here the CDR3 reads CASSYSGQYGYTF. The CDR3 DNA reads TGTGCCAGCAGTTATAGTGGACAGTATGGCTACACCTTC.

The chain links TRBV19 to TRBJ1-6; 8 bases map to TRBD1. CDR3 size: 17 residues. V dropped 5 bases and J dropped 7; count of bases not matched to a gene: 13. From germline, CDR1 is LNHDA and CDR2 SQIVND (reference sequence). CDR3 in DNA: TGTGCCAGTAGTCCACACTCGTCCGGGACAGGAAATTCACCCCTCCACTTT. It translates to CASSPHSSGTGNSPLHF.

The rearrangement uses TRBV6-1 and TRBJ1-1; D uncertain. Per germline, CDR1 MNHNS and CDR2 SASEGT. This CDR3 comprises 16 residues. V lost 1 base, J lost 2 bases, and 14 bases lay in between. The CDR3 sequence: CASSEGGWALNTEAFF. CDR3 in DNA: TGTGCCAGCAGTGAAGGAGGGTGGGCATTAAACACTGAAGCTTTCTTT.

The chain is built from TRBV18 and TRBJ1-6; TRBD1 matches 7 bases. This CDR3 comprises 14 residues. V gave up 3 bases and J gave up 10 bases; unmatched junction bases: 6. Per the germline V gene, CDR1 is KGHSH and CDR2 is LQKENI. For the CDR3, the DNA is TGTGCCAGCTCACCGGAGACAGGGAAATCACCCCTCCACTTT. Amino acids: CASSPETGKSPLHF.

The rearrangement joins TRBV4-1 to TRBJ2-5, with D perhaps matching TRBD1 (6 bases). Trimming took off 4 bases at V and 5 bases at J, with 17 bases between the two ends. This CDR3 has 15 residues. Germline CDR1 MGHRA, CDR2 YSYEKL. The CDR3 protein is CASSLPGQGTETQYF. The CDR3 DNA follows: TGCGCCAGCAGCCTGCCGGGACAAGGTACGGAGACCCAGTACTTC.

The V call is TRBV11-2, the J call TRBJ2-7; a weak D match, TRBD2 (5 bases). The CDR3 is 12 residues long. The V end was cut by 5 bases, the J end by 6 bases, with 11 bases between. The germline CDR1 and CDR2 sequences are SGHAT and FQNNGV. The CDR3 coding sequence is TGTGCCAGCAGCCTAGTCCGGGGCGAGCAGTACTTC. Amino acid sequence: CASSLVRGEQYF.

The rearrangement joins TRBV11-2 to TRBJ1-2; no reliable D call. Per the germline V gene, CDR1 is SGHAT and CDR2 is FQNNGV. V lost 5 bases to trimming and J lost 0 bases, with 13 bases between them. CDR3 size: 15 residues. CDR3 DNA sequence: TGTGCCAGCAGCCAAGAGGTCGGAGCTAACTATGGCTACACCTTC. Translated: CASSQEVGANYGYTF.

The CDR3 loop is CASSVESGVYSPLHF. The CDR3 DNA follows: TGTGCCAGCAGCGTAGAGTCAGGGGTATATTCACCCCTCCACTTT. The chain carries TRBV9 and TRBJ1-6; D possibly corresponds to TRBD1 (6 bases). Trimming took 0 bases from V and 8 from J, leaving 12 bases between them. Looked up from germline, CDR1 is SGDLS and CDR2 is YYNGEE. This CDR3 is 15 amino acids long.

Only a few counts were recorded for this clone. The V and J genes are TRBV1 and TRBJ1-5; TRBD1 is the table's D call, not checked against the DNA. TRBV1 counts as a pseudogene. The CDR3 consists of 16 residues. For the CDR3, the DNA is TGCACCAGCAGCCAAGATCAGGGACAGAGCAATCAGCCCCAGCATTTT. It encodes CTSSQDQGQSNQPQHF.

V is TRBV5-1 and J is TRBJ2-1; 9 bases line up with TRBD1. V gave up 2 bases and J gave up 1 base; unmatched junction bases: 7. The CDR3 runs 17 residues. Germline CDR1 SGHRS, CDR2 YFSETQ. CDR3 sequence (DNA): TGCGCCAGCAGCTTATACGAACAGGGGGCATCCTACAATGAGCAGTTCTTC. It codes for CASSLYEQGASYNEQFF.

This chain links TRBV11-2 with TRBJ2-5; no clear D. The germline V gene encodes CDR1 SGHAT and CDR2 FQNNGV. Trimming stripped 5 bases from V and 4 bases from J, with 5 bases between. The CDR3 is 11 amino acids. The CDR3 coding sequence is TGTGCCAGCAGCCCCGGAGAGACCCAGTACTTC. Its translation: CASSPGETQYF.

The V call is TRBV7-8, the J call TRBJ1-1; 7 bases align to TRBD1. Trimming at V came to 5 bases and at J to 0 bases, leaving 6 bases not matched to a gene. The CDR3 runs to 15 residues. Germline V gene lookup returns CDR1 SGHVS and CDR2 FQNEAQ. The CDR3 nucleotides are TGTGCCAGCAGCCGAATACAGGGGATGAACACTGAAGCTTTCTTT. The encoded protein is CASSRIQGMNTEAFF.